The clone carrying this T cell receptor beta chain was recorded at least ten times. Its antigen is currently unknown. TCRdb passed the RACE reads through MiXCR, listing each CDR3 protein once. The table shows 380,000 or so distinct CDR3 sequences, with approximately 5% occurring only once. The time point is: patch test 1, 2 weeks after DPC sensitization. Treatment noted: therapeutic diphenylcyclopropenone sensitization with weekly scalp DPC. This sample stems from a study of human T cells and chemical hapten exposure. Study-level points and caveats: DPC sensitization produced no change in TCRs with frequency above 1 in 1000.

The CDR3 runs to 13 residues. V lost 2 bases and J 5 bases, leaving 12 bases between the germline ends. The germline CDR1 and CDR2 sequences are SQVTM and ANQGSEA. The sample in question was whole blood, obtained in connection with sensitization to the hapten diphenylcyclopropenone (DPC). This TCR came from a woman aged 45-60 years with alopecia areata. Some clones in this sample may be carry-over from other donors' samples. This chain links TRBV29-1 with TRBJ2-5, with D tentatively TRBD2 (7 bases). The CDR3 sequence: CSVERAGAETQYF. The CDR3, as DNA: TGCAGCGTTGAAAGGGCGGGGGCGGAGACCCAGTACTTC.